Following are 20 T cell receptor beta chains from one sample sequenced in a study of T cell changes during pregnancy in multiple sclerosis. Libraries were prepared by immunoSEQ multiplex PCR; TCRdb keeps only in-frame clonotypes and omits some of them. The sample yields over 60,000 clones, more than 85% seen once. The specimen comprised CD4+ T cells from peripheral blood mononuclear cells, sampled in the third trimester of pregnancy. The source of these receptors is a female donor in good health, enrolled as a control in a pregnancy study.

This chain uses TRBV5-1 with TRBJ2-7, with a weak D call TRBD1 (6 bases). V shed 3 bases and J shed 2 bases, with 12 bases lying between them. Germline values: CDR1 SGHRS, CDR2 YFSETQ. The CDR3 loop spans 14 amino acids. CDR3 nucleotides: TGCGCCAGCAGCTCGTCTCAGGGGACCTACGAGCAGTACTTC. It encodes CASSSSQGTYEQYF.

V gene TRBV2 combines with J gene TRBJ2-1; 7 positions match TRBD2. The J segment lost 4 bases and the V segment lost 8 bases, leaving 8 bases of the junction unmatched. CDR1 and CDR2 (germline): SNHLY, FYNNEI. This CDR3 region has 14 residues. CDR3 bases: TGTGCCAGCGGACCGGGACTAATATACAATGAGCAGTTCTTC. This translates into CASGPGLIYNEQFF.

V and J are TRBV18 and TRBJ2-7; 8 nucleotides agree with TRBD1. The germline V gene encodes CDR1 KGHSH and CDR2 LQKENI. The CDR3 contains 14 residues. The trim removed 6 bases at V and 2 bases at J, leaving 6 bases unmatched. CDR3: CASSQQGGAYEQYF. The CDR3 nucleotides are TGTGCCAGCTCGCAACAGGGGGGCGCCTACGAGCAGTACTTC.

This clone has only one observation. The germline gene is not matched at one end of the junction; a read error may be the cause. Other DNA variants within this sample encode the same CDR3. The V call is TRBV30, the J call TRBJ2-7; 10 nucleotides agree with TRBD2. The CDR3 loop spans 13 amino acids. Germline CDR1 is GTSNPN and CDR2 is SVGIG (reference sequence). CDR3 sequence (DNA): TGTGCCTGGAGGCTAGCGGGGGCACACGAGCAGTACTTT. This codes for CAWRLAGAHEQYF.

The gene calls are TRBV4-3 and TRBJ2-1, with D maybe TRBD2 (7 bases). The CDR3 has 17 residues. V lost 1 base to trimming and J lost 9 bases, with 22 bases between them. Germline V gives CDR1 LGHNA, CDR2 YSLEER. The CDR3 DNA reads TGCGCCAGCAGCCAAGGGAAGGGAGGGGGGGCCTGGGGTGAGCAGTTCTTC. As protein: CASSQGKGGGAWGEQFF.

The chain combines TRBV20-1 with TRBJ1-2, with a tentative D call TRBD1 (6 bases). Germline values: CDR1 DFQATT, CDR2 SNEGSKA (reference sequence). The CDR3 is 11 residues long. V lost 6 bases, J lost 8 bases, and 13 bases lay in between. CDR3 in amino acids: CSAGGGLGYTF. In nucleotides, the CDR3 is TGCAGTGCCGGAGGGGGACTAGGCTACACCTTC.

This sequence joins TRBV30 and TRBJ1-3; 7 nucleotides match TRBD1. The V segment lost 2 bases and the J segment 0 bases; nucleotides outside the gene matches: 4. CDR3 size: 15 residues. The germline V gene encodes CDR1 GTSNPN and CDR2 SVGIG (reference sequence). The CDR3 protein is CAWSLGQVSGNTIYF. For the CDR3, the DNA is TGTGCCTGGAGTCTAGGACAGGTCTCTGGAAACACCATATATTTT.

The chain has TRBV2 and TRBJ2-2; 7 positions agree with TRBD2. CDR3 length: 15 residues. Germline V gives CDR1 SNHLY, CDR2 FYNNEI. The V gene end was trimmed by 3 bases and the J gene end by 4 bases; junction bases not matched to a gene: 5. CDR3 DNA: TGTGCCAGCAGTGAGCCGGGGGGTCGCACCGGGGAGCTGTTTTTT. This codes for CASSEPGGRTGELFF.

The chain joins TRBV13 to TRBJ2-7; 7 positions match TRBD1. The CDR3 runs 13 residues. CDR1 is PRHDT, CDR2 FYEKMQ, per germline (reference sequence). V was clipped by 7 bases and J by 0 bases; unmatched bases: 3. CDR3 region: CASTGTDSYEQYF. CDR3 in DNA: TGTGCCAGCACCGGGACAGACTCCTACGAGCAGTACTTC.

The chain couples TRBV7-2 to TRBJ2-2; 8 bases agree with TRBD1. The V gene end was trimmed by 4 bases and the J gene end by 6 bases; junction bases not matched to a gene: 4. This CDR3 is built from 14 residues. The germline V gene has CDR1 SGHTA and CDR2 FQGNSA. CDR3 loop: CASSSKQGAGELFF. DNA of the CDR3: TGTGCCAGCAGCTCTAAACAGGGGGCCGGGGAGCTGTTTTTT.

The chain employs TRBV9 and TRBJ2-2, with D possibly being TRBD2 (6 bases). V gave up 3 bases and J gave up 2 bases, with 14 bases separating them. Per the germline V gene, CDR1 is SGDLS and CDR2 is YYNGEE. The CDR3 consists of 16 residues. The chain's CDR3 is CASSGVPDYNTGELFF. The CDR3 nucleotides read TGTGCCAGCAGCGGAGTTCCGGACTACAACACCGGGGAGCTGTTTTTT.

This clone was counted once. J is TRBJ1-2 and V is TRBV2; 11 positions agree with TRBD1. Looked up from germline, CDR1 is SNHLY and CDR2 is FYNNEI. V was clipped by 6 bases and J by 0 bases; unmatched bases: 6. The CDR3 consists of 16 residues. This CDR3 is CASREGQGGANYGYTF. CDR3 in DNA: TGTGCCAGCAGAGAGGGACAGGGGGGAGCTAACTATGGCTACACCTTC.

The V and J genes are TRBV19 and TRBJ2-5; possible D gene TRBD1, 6 bases. CDR3 length: 15 residues. V was clipped by 8 bases and J by 1 base, with 17 bases between them. Germline lookup yields CDR1 LNHDA and CDR2 SQIVND (reference sequence). CDR3 amino acids: CASASSAGVQETQYF. DNA of the CDR3: TGTGCCAGTGCCTCCTCCGCAGGGGTCCAAGAGACCCAGTACTTC.

The chain uses TRBV9 and TRBJ2-2, with 8 positions matching TRBD1. This CDR3 is built from 17 residues. CDR1 SGDLS and CDR2 YYNGEE come from the germline V gene. J was trimmed by 0 bases and V by 4 bases; bases with no gene match: 8. CDR3 amino acids: CASSLGRGPANTGELFF. Written as DNA, the CDR3 is TGTGCCAGCAGCCTCGGCAGGGGGCCCGCGAACACCGGGGAGCTGTTTTTT.

V usage is TRBV5-4 and J usage is TRBJ2-5; TRBD1 aligns across 9 bases. V was clipped by 4 bases and J by 3 bases; unmatched bases: 4. Germline CDR1 and CDR2: SGHNT and YYREEE (reference sequence). The CDR3 totals 14 residues. In nucleotides, the CDR3 is TGTGCCAGCAGCCCCCGGGACAGGGAAGAGACCCAGTACTTC. Protein sequence: CASSPRDREETQYF.

This chain joins TRBV6-5 and TRBJ2-7; 8 nucleotides align to TRBD2. CDR1 and CDR2 from the germline V gene are MNHEY and SVGAGI. V was pared by 9 bases and J by 4 bases, with 11 bases of the junction left unmatched. This CDR3 has 14 residues. CDR3 DNA: TGTGCCAGTAAACCGGGACTAGGTTCGTACGAGCAGTACTTC. Its protein product is CASKPGLGSYEQYF.

The table lists this clone with a few counts. The chain employs TRBV16 and TRBJ1-2; 10 bases line up with TRBD1. V was clipped by 2 bases and J by 4 bases; unmatched bases: 1. The CDR3 length is 14 residues. Germline CDR1 reads KGHSY; CDR2 reads FQNENV. This CDR3 reads CASSQRDRGYGYTF. DNA of the CDR3: TGTGCCAGCAGCCAAAGGGACAGGGGCTATGGCTACACCTTC.

The J gene is TRBJ1-2, the V gene TRBV19; 7 bases are a match to TRBD1. The CDR3 is 12 residues long. Germline values: CDR1 LNHDA, CDR2 SQIVND (reference sequence). With 7 bases clipped from V and 4 bases from J, the junction kept 3 bases outside the gene matches. The CDR3 bases are TGTGCCAGTATGGGACAGACCTATGGCTACACCTTC. Amino acids: CASMGQTYGYTF.

This clone was recorded once. The gene calls are TRBV9 and TRBJ1-3; 7 positions match TRBD1. Germline trimming cut 4 bases from V and 2 bases from J; bases unmatched to any gene: 3. This CDR3 is 14 amino acids long. Germline V gene data show CDR1 as SGDLS and CDR2 as YYNGEE. CDR3 DNA sequence: TGTGCCAGCAGCATTCAGGGGGCTGGAAACACCATATATTTT. This gives the protein CASSIQGAGNTIYF. Based on the CDR3 plus reference TRBV9 and TRBJ1-3, the full variable domain is DSGVTQTPKHLITATGQRVTLRCSPRSGDLSVYWYQQSLDQGLQFLIQYYNGEERAKGNILERFSAQQFPDLHSELNLSSLELGDSALYFCASSIQGAGNTIYFGEGSWLTVV.

The rearrangement links TRBV19 to TRBJ1-1, with 12 bases that match TRBD1. Germline V gene sequence: CDR1 LNHDA, CDR2 SQIVND (reference sequence). The CDR3 totals 18 residues. Germline trimming cut 5 bases from V and 4 bases from J; bases unmatched to any gene: 14. This CDR3 is CASSPRLRDRGLVTEAFF. In DNA, the CDR3 is TGTGCCAGTAGTCCCCGCCTCCGGGACAGGGGGCTAGTCACTGAAGCTTTCTTT.